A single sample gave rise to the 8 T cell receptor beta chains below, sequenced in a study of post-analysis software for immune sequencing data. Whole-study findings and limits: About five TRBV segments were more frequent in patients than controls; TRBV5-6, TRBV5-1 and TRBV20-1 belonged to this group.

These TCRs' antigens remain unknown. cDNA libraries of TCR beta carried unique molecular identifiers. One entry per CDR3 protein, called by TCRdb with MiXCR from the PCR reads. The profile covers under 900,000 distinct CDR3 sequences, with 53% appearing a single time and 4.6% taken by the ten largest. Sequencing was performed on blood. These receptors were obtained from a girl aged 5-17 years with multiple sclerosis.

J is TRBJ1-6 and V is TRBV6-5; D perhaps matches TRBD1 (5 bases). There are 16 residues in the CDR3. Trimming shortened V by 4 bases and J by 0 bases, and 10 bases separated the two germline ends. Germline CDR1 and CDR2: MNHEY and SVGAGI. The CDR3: CASSLKGSSYNSPLHF. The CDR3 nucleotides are TGTGCCAGCAGTTTAAAGGGGAGCTCCTATAATTCACCCCTCCACTTT.

This CDR3 reads CASSFALSPGDGYTF. The CDR3 DNA sequence: TGCGCCAGCAGCTTTGCCCTTTCACCGGGAGATGGCTACACCTTC. This chain uses TRBV5-1 with TRBJ1-2; D unclear. The V end was cut by 2 bases, the J end by 6 bases, with 17 bases between. Germline V gene sequence: CDR1 SGHRS, CDR2 YFSETQ. This CDR3 has 15 residues.

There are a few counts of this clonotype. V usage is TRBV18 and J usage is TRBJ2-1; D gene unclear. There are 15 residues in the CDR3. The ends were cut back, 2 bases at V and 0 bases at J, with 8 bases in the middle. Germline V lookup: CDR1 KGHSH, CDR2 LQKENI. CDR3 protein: CASSPSQSSYNEQFF. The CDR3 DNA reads TGTGCCAGCTCACCATCGCAGAGCTCCTACAATGAGCAGTTCTTC. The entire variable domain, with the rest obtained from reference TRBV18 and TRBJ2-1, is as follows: NAGVMQNPRHLVRRRGQEARLRCSPMKGHSHVYWYRQLPEEGLKFMVYLQKENIIDESGMPKERFSAEFPKEGPSILRIQQVVRGDSAAYFCASSPSQSSYNEQFFGPGTRLTVL.

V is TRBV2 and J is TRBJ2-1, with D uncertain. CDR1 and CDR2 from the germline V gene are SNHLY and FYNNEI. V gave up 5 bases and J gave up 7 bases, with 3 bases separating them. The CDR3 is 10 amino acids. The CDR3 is CASSWNEQFF. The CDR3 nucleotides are TGTGCCAGCAGTTGGAATGAGCAGTTCTTC.

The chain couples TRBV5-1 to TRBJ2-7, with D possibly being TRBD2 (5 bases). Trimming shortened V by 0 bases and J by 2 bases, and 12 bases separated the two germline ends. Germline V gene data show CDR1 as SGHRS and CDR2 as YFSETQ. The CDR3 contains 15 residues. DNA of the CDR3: TGCGCCAGCAGCTTGGCCCTAGACGGGACCTACGAGCAGTACTTC. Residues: CASSLALDGTYEQYF. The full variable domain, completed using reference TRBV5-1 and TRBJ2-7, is KAGVTQTPRYLIKTRGQQVTLSCSPISGHRSVSWYQQTPGQGLQFLFEYFSETQRNKGNFPGRFSGRQFSNSRSEMNVSTLELGDSALYLCASSLALDGTYEQYFGPGTRLTVT.

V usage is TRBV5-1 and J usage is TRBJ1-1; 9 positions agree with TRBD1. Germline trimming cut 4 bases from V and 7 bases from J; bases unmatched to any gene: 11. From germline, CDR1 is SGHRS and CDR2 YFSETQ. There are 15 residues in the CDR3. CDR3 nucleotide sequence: TGCGCCAGCAGCACGATACCGGGACAGGGTGGTGAAGCTTTCTTT. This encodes CASSTIPGQGGEAFF.

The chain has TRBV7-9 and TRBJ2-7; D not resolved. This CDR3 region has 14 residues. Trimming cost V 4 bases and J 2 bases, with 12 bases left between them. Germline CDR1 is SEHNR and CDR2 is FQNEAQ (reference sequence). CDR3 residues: CASSSTIVPYEQYF. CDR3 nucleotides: TGTGCCAGCAGCTCAACCATTGTTCCCTACGAGCAGTACTTC.

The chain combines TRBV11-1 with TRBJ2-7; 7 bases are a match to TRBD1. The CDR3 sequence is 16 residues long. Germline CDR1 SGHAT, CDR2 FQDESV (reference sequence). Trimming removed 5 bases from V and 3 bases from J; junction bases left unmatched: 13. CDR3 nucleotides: TGTGCCAGCAGCCAAGTTCCCGGGACAGCCTTCTACGAGCAGTACTTC. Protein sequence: CASSQVPGTAFYEQYF.